This T cell receptor beta chain was identified during a study of T-cell reconstitution after alpha-beta-depleted transplantation in children. Study-level points and caveats: Expanded graft clones numbering several hundred reportedly gave rise to alpha-beta T cells about two months after transplant. Some patients showed high day-60 TCRbeta diversity, which derived from surviving recipient T cells and thymic progenitors.

Unique molecular identifiers were used in preparing the TCRbeta library. TCRdb independently ran MiXCR on the PCR reads; one entry per CDR3 protein. The sample contains approximately 400,000 distinct CDR3 sequences, around 15% of which appear only once. A few counts support this clonotype. What it binds is not known. The origin of this receptor is a boy younger than two who had a stem cell transplant for Wiskott-Aldrich syndrome, so the T cells may come from the graft donor. Source: PBMCs, mostly from graft donor cells, taken 360 days after TCRalphabeta/CD19-depleted stem cell transplant.

The CDR3 loop reads CASKLRGNSEAFF. In DNA form, the CDR3 reads TGTGCCAGCAAGCTGCGGGGTAACTCTGAAGCTTTCTTT. The V and J genes are TRBV7-8 and TRBJ1-1; D is undetermined. Germline CDR1 reads SGHVS; CDR2 reads FQNEAQ. Trimming took off 7 bases at V and 6 bases at J, with 15 bases between the two ends. This CDR3 is built from 13 residues.